Listed below are T cell receptor beta chains from one sample, sequenced in a study of shared clonotypes between healthy human individuals. Sequencing used immunoSEQ multiplex PCR; TCRdb keeps in-frame clones, though not all of them. The sample yields a few million clones, more than 90% seen once. The sequenced sample was naive CD4+ T cells sorted from blood. Receptors originate from a man younger than 35 in good health. Both conserved end residues are part of each CDR3. The order of the fields is J gene, D gene, clone size, V gene, CDR3 DNA, CDR3 protein. D genes are given only for firm matches. The listing skips clone size in some rows; elsewhere it reads once, few, many or a size class.

>TRBJ2-7|TRBD1|NA|TRBV5-1
TGCGCCAGCAGCACAGCGGGACAGGGGACCGACGAGCAGTACTTC
CASSTAGQGTDEQYF
>TRBJ2-2|TRBD2|NA|TRBV4-3
TGCGCCAGCAGCCAATTGGGGGGGGTCACCGGGGAGCTGTTTTTT
CASSQLGGVTGELFF
>TRBJ2-5|NA|NA|TRBV7-9
TGTGCCAGCAGCTTAACCGAGGGAATAGAGACCCAGTACTTC
CASSLTEGIETQYF
>TRBJ2-7|TRBD2|NA|TRBV30
TGTGCCTGGAGTAAGCGGGGGGGCCAGGGCGAGCAGTACTTC
CAWSKRGGQGEQYF
>TRBJ1-2|NA|NA|TRBV10-3
TGTGCCATCAGTGAGTCGCCAGGGGCTGGCTACACCTTC
CAISESPGAGYTF
>TRBJ2-1|TRBD1|NA|TRBV7-2
TGTGCCAGCAGCTTAAAATCCCCCACAGGGGTTATCTTC
CASSLKSPTGVIF
>TRBJ2-1|TRBD1|NA|TRBV27
TGTGCCAGCAGTTTGACAGGGGGCTGGGGTGAGCAGTTCTTC
CASSLTGGWGEQFF
>TRBJ2-6|TRBD2|NA|TRBV28
TGTGCCAGCAGCGGAGCGGGGCGGGGAGGTGGGGCCAACGTCCTGACTTTC
CASSGAGRGGGANVLTF
>TRBJ2-5|TRBD2|NA|TRBV27
TGTGCCAGCAGTCCAGGACTAGCGGGAGGGCTCGGGACCCAGTACTTC
CASSPGLAGGLGTQYF
>TRBJ2-7|TRBD1|once|TRBV5-6
TGTGCCAGCAGCCCGGATGGGGACAGGTCGGTTATAGGGCAGTACTTC
CASSPDGDRSVIGQYF
>TRBJ1-3|NA|NA|TRBV19
TGTGCCAGTATCCGGGGGCAGGGACGGTATGCCGGAAACACCATATATTTT
CASIRGQGRYAGNTIYF
>TRBJ2-4|NA|NA|TRBV5-1
TGCGCCAGCAGCTTGGCCCGGACGGAGAAAAACATTCAGTACTTC
CASSLARTEKNIQYF
>TRBJ1-5|NA|NA|TRBV6-6
TGTGCCAGCAGTCCCCTCAGTGGGTCCCAGCATTTT
CASSPLSGSQHF
>TRBJ2-7|TRBD1|NA|TRBV19
TGTGCCAGTAGGGGACAGATTAACGAGCAGTACTTC
CASRGQINEQYF
>TRBJ2-1|NA|NA|TRBV5-6
TGTGCCAGCAGCTTGTTGCCAGGGCAGGGCAATGAGCAGTTCTTC
CASSLLPGQGNEQFF
>TRBJ2-1|NA|NA|TRBV10-1
TGCGCCAGCAGTGAGGGTGGCGGGGCCTACAATGAGCAGTTCTTC
CASSEGGGAYNEQFF
>TRBJ2-6|NA|once|TRBV6-1
TGTGCCAGCACTTCAGGGCAAGGGGCCAACGTCCTGACTTTC
CASTSGQGANVLTF
>TRBJ1-5|NA|once|TRBV6-1
TGTGCCAGCAGTGAGGGGATTAGCAATCAGCCCCAGCATTTT
CASSEGISNQPQHF
>TRBJ1-3|NA|few|TRBV6-5
TGTGCCAGCAGTTACCACACCGTAACCATATATTTT
CASSYHTVTIYF
>TRBJ1-2|TRBD1|NA|TRBV28
TGTGCCAGCAGTTTACTGGCAGGGGGCTTAGGCTACACCTTC
CASSLLAGGLGYTF